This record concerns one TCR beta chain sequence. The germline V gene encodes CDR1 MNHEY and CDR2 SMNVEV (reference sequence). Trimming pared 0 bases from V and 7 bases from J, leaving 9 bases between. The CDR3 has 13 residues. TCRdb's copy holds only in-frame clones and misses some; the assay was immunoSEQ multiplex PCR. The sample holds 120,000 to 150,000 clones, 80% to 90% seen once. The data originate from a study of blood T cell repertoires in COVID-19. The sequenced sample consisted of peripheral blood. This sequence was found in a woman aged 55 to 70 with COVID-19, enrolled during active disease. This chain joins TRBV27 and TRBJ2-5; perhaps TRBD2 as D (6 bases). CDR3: CASSLSGAGTQYF. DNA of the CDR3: TGTGCCAGCAGTTTATCGGGAGCGGGGACCCAGTACTTC.